Described below is a single TCR beta chain sequence and its context. The data are from a study of OX40 agonist ivuxolimab in advanced cancers. V was shortened by 11 bases and J by 4 bases, with 17 bases between the two germline ends. The CDR3 runs 13 residues. The germline CDR1 and CDR2 sequences are MDHEN and SYDVKM. Produced via immunoSEQ multiplex PCR; TCRdb's table is partial and in-frame only. Of roughly 76,000 clones listed, roughly 91% were seen once; the top ten hold over 2%. This chain joins TRBV28 and TRBJ2-5; no clear D. The receptor was isolated from an adult with an advanced solid tumor such as melanoma, head and neck, liver or kidney cancer. Here the sequenced sample was CD4+ or CD8+ T cells sorted from blood, taken in a trial of the OX40 agonist ivuxolimab. CDR3 DNA: TGTGCCGCCAAGGTAGCCATGGGAGAGACCCAGTACTTC. Translation: CAAKVAMGETQYF.